This is a list of T cell receptor beta chains from one sample in a study of technical replicates of blood from several donors. TCRdb keeps only in-frame clones here, not all; method: immunoSEQ multiplex PCR. The table lists under 90,000 clones, roughly 94% of them singletons. The sequencing sample was made of T cells isolated from PBMCs. These receptors were taken from a human donor in good health. Both conserved end residues are part of each CDR3. The order of the fields is clone size, V gene, J gene, D gene, CDR3 protein, CDR3 DNA. D genes are given only for firm matches. The size field is filled for only some rows; it gives once, few, many or a size class.

size: NA
V: TRBV2
J: TRBJ1-2
D: NA
CDR3: CASSTGSYTF
DNA: TGTGCCAGCAGTACGGGGAGCTACACCTTC

size: NA
V: TRBV6-5
J: TRBJ2-1
D: NA
CDR3: CASSWERSYNEQFF
DNA: TGTGCCAGCAGTTGGGAGCGATCCTACAATGAGCAGTTCTTC

size: NA
V: TRBV27
J: TRBJ1-4
D: NA
CDR3: CASKSGVTNEKLFF
DNA: TGTGCCAGCAAGTCAGGGGTGACTAATGAAAAACTGTTTTTT

size: NA
V: TRBV27
J: TRBJ2-7
D: TRBD2
CDR3: CASSLSHLMQAGGIPNSYEQYF
DNA: TGTGCCAGCAGTTTATCCCACCTTATGCAAGCGGGAGGGATCCCCAACTCCTACGAGCAGTACTTC

size: NA
V: TRBV2
J: TRBJ1-3
D: NA
CDR3: CASNPPSSGRGTGNTIYF
DNA: TGTGCCAGCAATCCCCCATCATCCGGTCGGGGGACTGGAAACACCATATATTTT

size: NA
V: TRBV6-1
J: TRBJ1-2
D: TRBD1
CDR3: CASSEVGTGGSNYGYTF
DNA: TGTGCCAGCAGTGAAGTAGGGACAGGGGGCTCGAACTATGGCTACACCTTC

size: NA
V: TRBV7-2
J: TRBJ1-4
D: NA
CDR3: CASSLGGSRREKLFF
DNA: TGTGCCAGCAGCTTAGGTGGGAGCCGCCGGGAAAAACTGTTTTTT

size: NA
V: TRBV28
J: TRBJ2-7
D: NA
CDR3: CASTKSYEQYF
DNA: TGTGCCAGCACCAAATCCTACGAGCAGTACTTC

size: NA
V: TRBV5-6
J: TRBJ2-2
D: NA
CDR3: CASFFLAGAGELFF
DNA: TGTGCCAGCTTTTTCCTCGCAGGGGCCGGGGAGCTGTTTTTT

size: NA
V: TRBV4-1
J: TRBJ2-7
D: NA
CDR3: CASSQAGLRSSYEQYF
DNA: TGCGCCAGCAGCCAAGCCGGACTCCGGAGCTCCTACGAGCAGTACTTC

size: NA
V: TRBV28
J: TRBJ1-2
D: NA
CDR3: CASSSLRGFNYGYTF
DNA: TGTGCCAGCAGTTCCCTCAGGGGTTTTAACTATGGCTACACCTTC

size: NA
V: TRBV5-1
J: TRBJ2-7
D: NA
CDR3: CASSLTGSSYEQYF
DNA: TGCGCCAGCAGCTTGACGGGGAGCTCCTACGAGCAGTACTTC

size: NA
V: TRBV5-1
J: TRBJ2-5
D: TRBD1
CDR3: CASSLGQGVGETQYF
DNA: TGCGCCAGCAGCCTAGGACAGGGGGTCGGAGAGACCCAGTACTTC

size: NA
V: TRBV28
J: TRBJ1-5
D: NA
CDR3: CASRPPGYGNQPQHF
DNA: TGTGCCAGCAGGCCCCCAGGGTACGGCAATCAGCCCCAGCATTTT

size: NA
V: TRBV7-2
J: TRBJ2-1
D: TRBD2
CDR3: CASSLRGTSGSNEQFF
DNA: TGTGCCAGCAGCTTAAGGGGGACTAGCGGGAGCAATGAGCAGTTCTTC

size: NA
V: TRBV19
J: TRBJ1-1
D: NA
CDR3: CASSRHLEAFF
DNA: TGTGCCAGTAGCCGACACCTGGAAGCTTTCTTT

size: NA
V: TRBV7-9
J: TRBJ2-5
D: TRBD1
CDR3: CASSLAWDRKETQYF
DNA: TGTGCCAGCAGCTTAGCCTGGGACAGAAAAGAGACCCAGTACTTC

size: NA
V: TRBV2
J: TRBJ2-1
D: NA
CDR3: CASSEVQTTNNEQFF
DNA: TGTGCCAGCAGTGAAGTCCAGACAACCAACAATGAGCAGTTCTTC

size: NA
V: TRBV5-1
J: TRBJ1-1
D: TRBD1
CDR3: CASSLPDGTGTGAMNTEAFF
DNA: TGCGCCAGCAGCCTCCCAGACGGTACCGGGACAGGGGCTATGAACACTGAAGCTTTCTTT

size: NA
V: TRBV7-2
J: TRBJ2-7
D: NA
CDR3: CASSRPTEQYF
DNA: TGTGCCAGCAGCCGTCCCACTGAACAGTACTTC

size: NA
V: TRBV7-9
J: TRBJ2-5
D: TRBD2
CDR3: CASSSPLAGPGKETQYF
DNA: TGTGCCAGCAGTTCCCCACTAGCGGGGCCTGGAAAAGAGACCCAGTACTTC

size: NA
V: TRBV9
J: TRBJ2-1
D: NA
CDR3: CASSVGPSHHNEQFF
DNA: TGTGCCAGCAGCGTAGGTCCTAGCCACCACAATGAGCAGTTCTTC

size: NA
V: TRBV6-1
J: TRBJ2-7
D: NA
CDR3: CASSASQEHEQYF
DNA: TGTGCCAGCAGTGCGTCACAGGAACACGAGCAGTACTTC

size: NA
V: TRBV18
J: TRBJ1-1
D: NA
CDR3: CASSPSLENTEAFF
DNA: TGTGCCAGCTCACCAAGTCTAGAGAACACTGAAGCTTTCTTT

size: once
V: TRBV5-4
J: TRBJ2-5
D: TRBD1
CDR3: CASSPDRALETQYF
DNA: TGTGCCAGCAGCCCGGACAGGGCCCTTGAGACCCAGTACTTC

size: NA
V: TRBV9
J: TRBJ2-3
D: NA
CDR3: CASSVNGGSTDTQYF
DNA: TGTGCCAGCAGCGTAAACGGGGGAAGCACAGATACGCAGTATTTT

size: once
V: TRBV19
J: TRBJ2-3
D: NA
CDR3: CASSVQGDTQYF
DNA: TGTGCCAGTAGTGTCCAGGGGGATACGCAGTATTTT

size: NA
V: TRBV5-1
J: TRBJ1-1
D: NA
CDR3: CASSLDSSLNTEAFF
DNA: TGCGCCAGCAGCCTCGACAGTTCCCTGAACACTGAAGCTTTCTTT

size: NA
V: TRBV30
J: TRBJ2-5
D: TRBD2
CDR3: CAWTGGGLETQYF
DNA: TGTGCCTGGACCGGGGGGGGCCTGGAGACCCAGTACTTC